This T cell receptor beta chain originates from a study of response to subunit inactivated influenza vaccine. Regarding the study as a whole: With each seasonal influenza vaccination, the authors suggested, few new T cells are recruited.

For this clonotype: As yet, its antigen is unknown.

TCRdb passed the RT-PCR reads through MiXCR, listing each CDR3 protein once. The profile shows roughly 650,000 distinct CDR3 sequences, around 13% of them singletons. The CDR3 contains 14 residues. The germline V and J ends were trimmed by 1 base and 13 bases, with 14 bases remaining between them. Germline CDR1 SGHAT, CDR2 FQNNGV. The chain uses TRBV11-2 and TRBJ1-6; maybe TRBD1 (5 bases). Sequences were derived from PBMCs from blood, sampled 14 to 15 days before vaccination. The receptor comes from a man aged 45-60 years who received an inactivated influenza vaccine. CDR3 in DNA: TGTGCCAGCAGCTTAGTAGTTCAGGGTACGCCCCTCCACTTT. It translates to CASSLVVQGTPLHF.